The entry that follows covers one T cell receptor beta chain sequence. PCR involved 60 Vbeta and 13 Jbeta primers. Produced via immunoSEQ multiplex PCR; TCRdb's table is partial and in-frame only. The top ten clones hold about 2.5% of a sample with over 95,000 clones, over 65% of them seen once. The sample is drawn from a study of cytomegalovirus exposure and HLA in healthy donors. V trimming: 10 bases; J trimming: 7 bases; junction bases outside the gene matches: 7. This CDR3 region has 12 residues. The germline gives CDR1 SEHNR, CDR2 FQNEAQ (reference sequence). Sequenced input: PBMCs. This chain connects TRBV7-9 to TRBJ1-1; TRBD1 matches 9 bases. The source of this sequence is a female donor in good health and CMV-seronegative. Here the CDR3 DNA reads TGTGCCATTACGACAGGGGGAGGTGAAGCTTTCTTT. It specifies CAITTGGGEAFF. Supplemented by reference TRBV7-9 and TRBJ1-1, the full variable domain reads DTGVSQNPRHKITKRGQNVTFRCDPISEHNRLYWYRQTLGQGPEFLTYFQNEAQLEKSRLLSDRFSAERPKGSFSTLEIQRTEQGDSAMYLCAITTGGGEAFFGQGTRLTVV.